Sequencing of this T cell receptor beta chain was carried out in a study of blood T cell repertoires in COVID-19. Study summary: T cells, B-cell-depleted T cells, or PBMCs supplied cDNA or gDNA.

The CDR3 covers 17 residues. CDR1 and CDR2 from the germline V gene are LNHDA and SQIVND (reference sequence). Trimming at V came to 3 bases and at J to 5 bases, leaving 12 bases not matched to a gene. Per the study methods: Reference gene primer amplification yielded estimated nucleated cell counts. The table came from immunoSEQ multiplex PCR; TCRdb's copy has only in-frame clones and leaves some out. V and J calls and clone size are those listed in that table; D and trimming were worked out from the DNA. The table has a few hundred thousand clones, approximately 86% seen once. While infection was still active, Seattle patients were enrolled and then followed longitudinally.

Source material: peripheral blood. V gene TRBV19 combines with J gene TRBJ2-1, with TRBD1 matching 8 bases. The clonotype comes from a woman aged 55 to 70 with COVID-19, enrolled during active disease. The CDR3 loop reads CASSIKGRQGLDNEQFF. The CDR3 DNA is TGTGCCAGTAGTATTAAGGGACGACAGGGGCTAGACAATGAGCAGTTCTTC. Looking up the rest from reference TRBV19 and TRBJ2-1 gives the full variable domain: DGGITQSPKYLFRKEGQNVTLSCEQNLNHDAMYWYRQDPGQGLRLIYYSQIVNDFQKGDIAEGYSVSREKKESFPLTVTSAQKNPTAFYLCASSIKGRQGLDNEQFFGPGTRLTVL.